Sequencing of this TCR beta chain was carried out in a study of T cell responses to AZD1222 COVID-19 vaccine. Study details: It was second doses at about 4 or about 12 weeks that were pooled. Study-wide points: CD4 TCRs linked to vaccination spanned spike, dominating at 160-218 and 743-854. Close to half of spike-specific TCRs reportedly recognize unmutated variant regions.

V dropped 4 bases and J dropped 7; count of bases not matched to a gene: 4. This CDR3 has 13 amino acids. Germline CDR1 SGHNT, CDR2 YYREEE (reference sequence). Profiled with immunoSEQ multiplex PCR; TCRdb holds only in-frame clones, not every one. The table has 77,000 or so clones, approximately 88% seen once. A word on this clone: The antigen is unknown.

This TCR came from an adult in good health. The gene calls are TRBV5-4 and TRBJ1-2; 10 bases map to TRBD1. The material was peripheral blood, obtained on day 0 of AZD1222 vaccination. In DNA, the CDR3 is TGTGCCAGCAGCGGACAGGGGGAGGGTGGCTACACCTTC. It codes for CASSGQGEGGYTF.